One sample yielded the 14 T cell receptor beta chains listed below, sequenced in a study of shared clonotypes between healthy human individuals. Selected positively for CCR7 and CD45RO-negative, naive CD8 cells excluded terminally differentiated effector memory CD45RA+ cells. Profiling relied on immunoSEQ multiplex PCR, and the TCRdb table lists in-frame clones only, not all of them. The sample carries a few million clones, around 95% recorded once. The sequenced material came from naive CD8+ T cells from PBMCs. These receptors all stem from a man between 18 and 29 years old in good health. Some clones in this sample may be carry-over from other donors' samples.

This chain connects TRBV7-9 to TRBJ1-2; the D gene is possibly TRBD1 (5 bases). V was trimmed by 1 base and J by 6 bases, leaving 15 bases between them. The germline V gene has CDR1 SEHNR and CDR2 FQNEAQ (reference sequence). This CDR3 has 15 residues. CDR3 sequence: CASSLGATVPNGYTF. Written as DNA, the CDR3 is TGTGCCAGCAGCTTAGGGGCGACAGTACCCAATGGCTACACCTTC.

Comment on this clone: Mismatch with germline at one junction end may stem from a read error. The genes are TRBV20-1 and TRBJ1-5; perhaps TRBD1 as D (6 bases). CDR3 length equals 11 residues. Looked up from germline, CDR1 is DFQATT and CDR2 is SNEGSKA (reference sequence). CDR3 residues: CSAGPTGRCAF. CDR3 DNA sequence: TGCAGTGCTGGGCCAACAGGGCGTTGTGCGTTT.

The chain links TRBV7-9 to TRBJ2-3, with a possible D match to TRBD2 (5 bases). The length of the CDR3 is 15 residues. The germline CDR1 and CDR2 sequences are SEHNR and FQNEAQ (reference sequence). CDR3 DNA sequence: TGTGCAGGGCGGTCGACGGGGATAAGCACAGATACGCAGTATTTT. Its protein is CAGRSTGISTDTQYF.

This clone was seen a single time. The same CDR3 is also encoded by other DNA sequences in this sample. The genes are TRBV10-3 and TRBJ2-7; D uncertain. Germline V gene data show CDR1 as ENHRY and CDR2 as SYGVKD. V was pared by 2 bases and J by 3 bases, with 5 bases between. The CDR3 has 12 amino acids. CDR3 in amino acids: CAISEPYYEQYF. CDR3 DNA: TGTGCCATCAGTGAGCCCTACTACGAGCAGTACTTC.

A word on this clone: Other DNA sequences within the sample encode an identical CDR3. This sequence joins TRBV27 and TRBJ2-7; D not certain. Per germline, CDR1 MNHEY and CDR2 SMNVEV (reference sequence). Between the trimmed V and J ends, which lost 3 bases and 4 bases, there was a span of 7 bases. This CDR3 has 12 residues. The CDR3 DNA reads as TGTGCCAGCAGTTTCGACGGTTACGAGCAGTACTTC. Protein: CASSFDGYEQYF.

This clone was observed once. This rearrangement joins TRBV2 to TRBJ1-5; 7 nucleotides align to TRBD1. This CDR3 spans 15 amino acids. The germline V gene encodes CDR1 SNHLY and CDR2 FYNNEI. J gave up 0 bases and V 8 bases, and 7 bases lay outside the gene matches. This CDR3 reads CASSGTVYSNQPQHF. CDR3 nucleotide sequence: TGTGCCAGCTCCGGGACAGTTTATAGCAATCAGCCCCAGCATTTT.

This clone was picked up a small number of times. The chain combines TRBV5-6 with TRBJ2-1, with D perhaps matching TRBD2 (5 bases). Trimming removed 9 bases at V and 9 bases at J, with 19 bases between. The CDR3 has 13 residues. CDR1 and CDR2 (germline): SGHDT, YYEEEE. CDR3 bases: TGTGCCACAGAGGGAGTTCTTGGCGGTGAGCAGTTCTTC. Amino acid sequence: CATEGVLGGEQFF.

The chain uses TRBV4-1 and TRBJ1-3, with D hard to call. There are 16 residues in the CDR3. The V and J ends lost 1 base and 1 base respectively, with 11 bases between them. The germline V gene has CDR1 MGHRA and CDR2 YSYEKL. The CDR3 loop is CASSQVQAPSGNTIYF. CDR3 nucleotides: TGCGCCAGCAGCCAAGTCCAGGCCCCATCTGGAAACACCATATATTTT.

The chain uses TRBV9 and TRBJ2-1; TRBD2 agrees at 8 bases. The V and J ends lost 4 bases and 4 bases, in that order; junction bases with no gene match: 10. CDR3 length: 16 amino acids. In germline, CDR1 is SGDLS, CDR2 YYNGEE. The CDR3 bases are TGTGCCAGCAGCCAATCGGGAGGGCCGCGGTACAATGAGCAGTTCTTC. Translation gives CASSQSGGPRYNEQFF. The entire variable domain, with the rest obtained from reference TRBV9 and TRBJ2-1, is as follows: DSGVTQTPKHLITATGQRVTLRCSPRSGDLSVYWYQQSLDQGLQFLIQYYNGEERAKGNILERFSAQQFPDLHSELNLSSLELGDSALYFCASSQSGGPRYNEQFFGPGTRLTVL.

The chain combines TRBV6-6 with TRBJ2-1; D is uncertain. Trimming removed 0 bases at V and 15 bases at J, with 15 bases between. CDR1 and CDR2 from the germline V gene are MNHNY and SVGAGI (reference sequence). This CDR3 comprises 13 residues. The CDR3 spells CASSYSGPFELFF. In DNA form, the CDR3 reads TGTGCCAGCAGTTACTCAGGACCTTTCGAACTGTTCTTC.

The chain combines TRBV27 with TRBJ2-3; 10 bases match TRBD2. Germline CDR1 MNHEY, CDR2 SMNVEV (reference sequence). This CDR3 has 16 amino acids. V lost 5 bases to trimming and J lost 0 bases; unmatched junction nucleotides: 5. Here the CDR3 DNA reads TGTGCCAGCAGTGTCGGGACTAGCGCCAGCACAGATACGCAGTATTTT. It translates to CASSVGTSASTDTQYF.

The chain is built from TRBV30 and TRBJ1-1; TRBD1 is a possible D gene (6 bases). The CDR3 is 18 amino acids. CDR1 is GTSNPN and CDR2 is SVGIG in the germline V gene (reference sequence). V was clipped by 0 bases and J by 1 base, with 21 bases between them. This CDR3 reads CAWSVHLGTLPTNTEAFF. The CDR3, as DNA: TGTGCCTGGAGTGTACATCTCGGGACACTCCCGACGAACACTGAAGCTTTCTTT.

The chain uses TRBV7-8 and TRBJ2-1, with TRBD2 identical over 14 bases. V lost 5 bases to trimming and J lost 2 bases; unmatched junction nucleotides: 11. CDR3 length: 19 amino acids. CDR1 is SGHVS and CDR2 is FQNEAQ in the germline V gene. CDR3 bases: TGTGCCAGCAGCCCGGGACTAGCGGGAGTTGGTATCACCTACAATGAGCAGTTCTTC. Protein product: CASSPGLAGVGITYNEQFF.

The chain carries TRBV10-3 and TRBJ2-1; 7 nucleotides align to TRBD2. The V gene's germline CDR1 is ENHRY and CDR2 SYGVKD. This CDR3 comprises 16 residues. V was clipped by 7 bases and J by 0 bases; unmatched bases: 9. CDR3 amino acids: CAIKGFQRDSYNEQFF. The CDR3 region has the DNA TGTGCCATCAAAGGTTTCCAGCGGGACTCCTACAATGAGCAGTTCTTC.